Shown below are 27 T cell receptor beta chains from a single sample sequenced in a study of Ad26.COV2.S vaccination and SARS-CoV-2 variants. Clones were read by immunoSEQ multiplex PCR, and TCRdb kept only the in-frame ones, dropping some. The top ten clones hold roughly 15% of a sample with over 85,000 clones, under 90% of them seen once. The specimen was peripheral blood, collected after recovery from COVID-19. The receptors originated from a human donor who had recovered from COVID-19.

The chain couples TRBV28 to TRBJ2-3; tentative D call: TRBD2 (6 bases). Trimming took 6 bases from V and 3 from J, leaving 25 bases between them. The V gene's germline CDR1 is MDHEN and CDR2 SYDVKM. The length of the CDR3 is 18 residues. CDR3 amino acids: CASRGTGSRALWTDTQYF. The CDR3 DNA is TGTGCCAGCAGGGGGACCGGGAGTAGGGCCTTGTGGACAGATACGCAGTATTTT.

The chain has TRBV5-1 and TRBJ2-5; D unclear. Trimming took off 1 base at V and 5 bases at J, with 9 bases between the two ends. This CDR3 has 13 residues. Germline CDR1 is SGHRS and CDR2 is YFSETQ. CDR3 residues: CASSLTPVETQYF. DNA of the CDR3: TGCGCCAGCAGCTTGACCCCAGTGGAGACCCAGTACTTC.

V usage is TRBV4-1 and J usage is TRBJ1-1; TRBD1 aligns across 8 bases. J gave up 2 bases and V 0 bases, and 8 bases lay outside the gene matches. The CDR3 sequence is 17 residues long. Germline CDR1 and CDR2: MGHRA and YSYEKL. The CDR3 DNA reads as TGCGCCAGCAGCCAAGATGCGCAGGGGGCGCAAAACACTGAAGCTTTCTTT. Its translation: CASSQDAQGAQNTEAFF.

With regard to this clone: At one of its ends the junction is not consistent with the germline gene, which may arise from a read error. The chain recombines TRBV7-2 with TRBJ2-1; TRBD2 aligns across 7 bases. Germline CDR1 SGHTA, CDR2 FQGNSA. This CDR3 comprises 14 residues. The CDR3 is CASSLALAENWEFF. The CDR3 coding sequence is TGTGCCAGCAGCCTAGCCCTAGCGGAGAACTGGGAGTTCTTC.

The V gene is TRBV7-8, the J gene TRBJ2-1; 8 bases are shared with TRBD2. Germline V lookup: CDR1 SGHVS, CDR2 FQNEAQ. CDR3 length equals 17 residues. Trimming at V came to 0 bases and at J to 8 bases, leaving 12 bases not matched to a gene. CDR3 sequence reads: CASSLASPSGRPHEQFF. The CDR3 nucleotides read TGTGCCAGCAGCTTAGCATCCCCCAGCGGGAGACCCCATGAGCAGTTCTTC.

This clone was counted ten times or more. This chain uses TRBV12-5 with TRBJ2-1; a possible D gene is TRBD1 (6 bases). From germline, CDR1 is LGHNT and CDR2 FRNRAP. The CDR3 totals 15 residues. V lost 4 bases, J lost 0 bases, and 10 bases lay in between. As DNA, the CDR3 is TGTGCTAGTGGTTCAGGACAGAGCTCCTACAATGAGCAGTTCTTC. Translating gives CASGSGQSSYNEQFF.

The CDR3 DNA reads TGTGCCAGCAGTGACTCGCATCCGGGACAGCAGTATTTT. Protein sequence: CASSDSHPGQQYF. The chain couples TRBV6-4 to TRBJ2-3, with a weak D call TRBD1 (6 bases). This CDR3 is 13 amino acids long. V was trimmed by 0 bases and J by 11 bases, leaving 12 bases between them. Germline assignment: CDR1 MRHNA and CDR2 SNTAGT.

V usage is TRBV27 and J usage is TRBJ2-1; 14 bases line up with TRBD2. V was clipped by 5 bases and J by 8 bases; unmatched bases: 8. CDR3 length equals 16 residues. Germline V gene lookup returns CDR1 MNHEY and CDR2 SMNVEV (reference sequence). The CDR3 region is CASSQGTSGSIDEQFF. DNA of the CDR3: TGTGCCAGCAGTCAGGGGACTAGCGGGAGTATCGATGAGCAGTTCTTC.

The V gene is TRBV7-3, the J gene TRBJ2-1; D is ambiguous. CDR1 and CDR2 from the germline V gene are SGHTA and FQGTGA. The CDR3 runs to 15 residues. V lost 5 bases to trimming and J lost 5 bases, with 16 bases between them. CDR3 DNA: TGTGCCAGCAGCCTAAATGGGCCCTTAAACAATGAGCAGTTCTTC. It specifies CASSLNGPLNNEQFF.

Many counts were recorded for this clone. CDR3 sequence reads: CSASPSAGPNNEQFF. The DNA of the CDR3 is TGCAGTGCTAGTCCGAGCGCAGGGCCAAACAATGAGCAGTTCTTC. The V and J genes are TRBV20-1 and TRBJ2-1; D is perhaps TRBD1 (5 bases). Trimming shortened V by 3 bases and J by 5 bases, and 17 bases separated the two germline ends. From germline, CDR1 is DFQATT and CDR2 SNEGSKA (reference sequence). The CDR3 extends over 15 amino acids.

The rearrangement links TRBV6-1 to TRBJ1-4; D gene ambiguous. The CDR3 is 17 residues long. CDR1 is MNHNS, CDR2 SASEGT, per germline. Trimming took 1 base from V and 0 from J, leaving 12 bases between them. CDR3 DNA: TGTGCCAGCAGTGAAGGGGGAACCTTTGCAACTAATGAAAAACTGTTTTTT. Its protein is CASSEGGTFATNEKLFF.

The J gene is TRBJ1-2, the V gene TRBV6-6; D is undetermined. The length of the CDR3 is 13 residues. V was shortened by 6 bases and J by 2 bases, with 10 bases between the two germline ends. Per germline, CDR1 MNHNY and CDR2 SVGAGI (reference sequence). The DNA of the CDR3 is TGTGCCAGCAGCCTTGACCCAAACTATGGCTACACCTTC. This gives the protein CASSLDPNYGYTF.

The chain joins TRBV29-1 to TRBJ1-1, with 9 bases lining up with TRBD1. CDR1 is SQVTM, CDR2 ANQGSEA, per germline. The CDR3 length is 15 residues. The junction had 12 bases not matched to a gene; V was cut back by 4 bases and J by 6 bases. The CDR3 reads CSVGGGTGWTPEAFF. The DNA for the CDR3 is TGCAGCGTTGGGGGAGGGACAGGGTGGACCCCTGAAGCTTTCTTT.

This clone turned up a few times. This chain uses TRBV7-6 with TRBJ2-7; a possible D gene is TRBD1 (6 bases). Germline assignment: CDR1 SGHVS and CDR2 FNYEAQ. The CDR3 sequence is 15 residues long. V was cut by 1 base and J by 2 bases, with 12 bases left in between. The DNA of the CDR3 is TGTGCCAGCAGCTTAGAACAGGGAAAAACCTACGAGCAGTACTTC. Protein sequence: CASSLEQGKTYEQYF.

This clone has a count of ten or more. The CDR3 sequence is CASSTGLAGVSYNEQFF. In nucleotides, the CDR3 is TGTGCCAGCAGCACCGGACTAGCGGGAGTGTCCTACAATGAGCAGTTCTTC. The J gene is TRBJ2-1, the V gene TRBV7-8, with 13 bases matching TRBD2. The germline V gene encodes CDR1 SGHVS and CDR2 FQNEAQ. With V trimmed by 5 bases and J by 1 base, 5 bases remained unmatched. The CDR3 has 17 residues.

The CDR3 DNA reads as TGTGCCAGCAGCCAGGGTCTGGGGGCTAATTCACCCCTCCACTTT. This translates into CASSQGLGANSPLHF. The chain combines TRBV3-1 (or the pseudogene TRBV3-2) with TRBJ1-6, with D possibly being TRBD1 (6 bases). Germline values: CDR1 LGHDT, CDR2 YNNKEL (reference sequence). Trimming stripped 3 bases from V and 6 bases from J, with 12 bases between. The CDR3 covers 15 residues.

The sample holds one count of this clone. V and J are TRBV4-2 and TRBJ2-3; 14 nucleotides agree with TRBD2. This CDR3 is built from 15 residues. J gave up 9 bases and V 4 bases, and 6 bases lay outside the gene matches. From germline, CDR1 is LGHNA and CDR2 YNFKEQ. The CDR3 nucleotides are TGTGCCAGCAGCCGGGGACTAGCGGGAGTAAGGACGCAGTATTTT. This sequence encodes CASSRGLAGVRTQYF.

The chain joins TRBV6-2 or TRBV6-3 to TRBJ2-1, with D unresolved. In germline, CDR1 is MNHEY, CDR2 SVGEGT. CDR3 length equals 12 residues. V lost 4 bases to trimming and J lost 0 bases, with 1 base between them. The CDR3 DNA reads as TGTGCCAGCAGTTTCTCCTACAATGAGCAGTTCTTC. Its translation is CASSFSYNEQFF.

This chain connects TRBV19 to TRBJ1-1; possible D gene TRBD1, 6 bases. Deletions cut 7 bases from V and 0 bases from J, with 24 bases between. Germline values: CDR1 LNHDA, CDR2 SQIVND (reference sequence). The CDR3 sequence is 18 residues long. The CDR3 region has the DNA TGTGCCAGTACGTCGATAGGACAGTGGGGCCCCATGAACACTGAAGCTTTCTTT. Translation gives CASTSIGQWGPMNTEAFF.

The chain has TRBV28 and TRBJ1-5; D remains ambiguous. Germline V lookup: CDR1 MDHEN, CDR2 SYDVKM. V lost 9 bases, J lost 2 bases, and 14 bases lay in between. The CDR3 consists of 14 residues. CDR3 in DNA: TGTGCCAGTGAGCACCAGCAGGGCAATCAGCCCCAGCATTTT. This encodes CASEHQQGNQPQHF.

This sequence joins TRBV5-4 and TRBJ1-2, with 10 bases identical to TRBD1. Germline CDR1 is SGHNT and CDR2 is YYREEE (reference sequence). This CDR3 is built from 15 residues. V lost 4 bases and J lost 2; bases outside the gene matches: 5. CDR3 nucleotides: TGTGCCAGCAGCGTCCGGACAGGGGGGAACTATGGCTACACCTTC. Its translation: CASSVRTGGNYGYTF.

The rearrangement uses TRBV11-3 and TRBJ2-5; D unclear. The V end lost 2 bases, the J end lost 2 bases, and 12 bases lay between the germline ends. The germline gives CDR1 SGHNT, CDR2 YENEEA. The CDR3 runs 15 residues. CDR3 residues: CASSLMDGFQETQYF. CDR3 nucleotide sequence: TGTGCCAGCAGCTTAATGGACGGATTTCAAGAGACCCAGTACTTC.

The chain employs TRBV15 and TRBJ2-1; TRBD1 is a possible D gene (6 bases). The germline CDR1 and CDR2 sequences are LNHNV and YYDKDF (reference sequence). CDR3 length: 16 residues. Trimming removed 4 bases at V and 6 bases at J, with 19 bases between. The CDR3 region is CATSTLGGGSLNEQFF. The CDR3 nucleotides read TGTGCCACCAGCACCCTAGGGGGTGGCTCCCTCAATGAGCAGTTCTTC. Variable domain in full (rest from reference TRBV15 and TRBJ2-1): DAMVIQNPRYQVTQFGKPVTLSCSQTLNHNVMYWYQQKSSQAPKLLFHYYDKDFNNEADTPDNFQSRRPNTSFCFLDIRSPGLGDTAMYLCATSTLGGGSLNEQFFGPGTRLTVL.

The chain joins TRBV9 to TRBJ1-2; maybe TRBD1 (6 bases). The germline V gene encodes CDR1 SGDLS and CDR2 YYNGEE. V was clipped by 3 bases and J by 6 bases, with 12 bases between them. The CDR3 runs to 13 residues. As DNA, the CDR3 is TGTGCCAGCAGCGAAACAGGGAGGGATGGCTACACCTTC. Translating it yields CASSETGRDGYTF.

The gene calls are TRBV29-1 and TRBJ2-7; 12 bases are shared with TRBD1. The J segment lost 4 bases and the V segment lost 6 bases, leaving 4 bases of the junction unmatched. There are 13 residues in the CDR3. CDR1 is SQVTM, CDR2 ANQGSEA, per germline. CDR3 in amino acids: CSVWDRGPYEQYF. CDR3 DNA: TGCAGCGTATGGGACAGGGGGCCGTACGAGCAGTACTTC.

This clone was seen only a few times. V is TRBV13 and J is TRBJ2-1; 12 nucleotides agree with TRBD2. This CDR3 region has 17 residues. After removal of 11 bases from V and 5 bases from J, the junction contained 16 bases not matched to a gene. CDR1 and CDR2 from the germline V gene are PRHDT and FYEKMQ (reference sequence). CDR3 sequence: CASGASGRAGEDNEQFF. The CDR3 nucleotides are TGTGCCTCCGGGGCTAGCGGGAGGGCCGGGGAGGACAATGAGCAGTTCTTC.

This chain joins TRBV11-3 and TRBJ2-7; 10 bases match TRBD1. The ends lost 4 bases at V and 2 bases at J; junction bases unmatched: 5. The germline V gene has CDR1 SGHNT and CDR2 YENEEA. This CDR3 has 15 amino acids. CDR3 coding DNA: TGTGCCAGCAGCTCGGGACAGGGGTTAACCTACGAGCAGTACTTC. The encoded protein is CASSSGQGLTYEQYF.